This T cell receptor (beta chain) was sequenced for a study of blood T cell repertoires in COVID-19. Study-wide background: Samples representing acute and convalescent COVID-19 were sourced from the United States, Italy and Spain. From T cells, B-cell-depleted T cells, or PBMCs came the material, which was cDNA or gDNA.

This clone occurred many times. From germline, CDR1 is ENHRY and CDR2 SYGVKD. The CDR3 loop spans 13 amino acids. Deletions cut 0 bases from V and 4 bases from J, with 5 bases between. Data came from immunoSEQ multiplex PCR; TCRdb stores just in-frame clones and leaves some out. The sample comprises around 61,000 clones, about 81% of which are singletons, and 15% to 19% rests with the top ten. The clonotype comes from a man older than 75 with acute or convalescent COVID-19. The chain couples TRBV10-3 to TRBJ2-3; D not resolved. The sample taken for sequencing was peripheral blood. The CDR3 DNA is TGTGCCATCAGTGAGTCGCGTTCAGATACGCAGTATTTT. This translates into CAISESRSDTQYF.